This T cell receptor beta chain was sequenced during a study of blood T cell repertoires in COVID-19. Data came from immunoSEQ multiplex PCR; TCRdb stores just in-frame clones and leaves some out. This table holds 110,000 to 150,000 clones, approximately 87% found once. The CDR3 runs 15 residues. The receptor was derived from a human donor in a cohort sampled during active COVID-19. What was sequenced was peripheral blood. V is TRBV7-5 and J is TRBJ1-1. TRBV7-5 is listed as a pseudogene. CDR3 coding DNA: TGTGTCAGAAGCTTAGTAGATCAAGTCAACACTGAAGCTTTCTTT. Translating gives CVRSLVDQVNTEAFF.